The entry that follows covers one TCR beta chain sequence. 5'RACE template switching produced TCR cDNA carrying a universal primer site and UMIs. TCRdb recomputed calls from the 5' RACE reads with MiXCR, one row per CDR3 protein. The table has 400,000 or so distinct CDR3 sequences, roughly a sixth seen once. The sample is drawn from a study of T cells after yellow fever vaccination. This CDR3 has 15 residues. The germline V gene has CDR1 SGHDN and CDR2 FVKESK. The V end was cut by 5 bases, the J end by 3 bases, with 15 bases between. The sequence was collected from a man younger than 35 who received the YFV17D yellow fever vaccine. The sequenced sample was PBMCs, obtained before the yellow fever booster vaccination. The chain has TRBV14 and TRBJ2-3; D may be TRBD1 or TRBD2 (5 bases each). CDR3 nucleotide sequence: TGTGCCAGCAGCGAACCGGGACCGGCTACAGATACGCAGTATTTT. Protein sequence: CASSEPGPATDTQYF.